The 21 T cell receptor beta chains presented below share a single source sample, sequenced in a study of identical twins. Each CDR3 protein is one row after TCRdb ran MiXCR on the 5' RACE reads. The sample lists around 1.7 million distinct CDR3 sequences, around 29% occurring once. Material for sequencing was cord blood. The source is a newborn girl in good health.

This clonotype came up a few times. CDR3 protein: CASSQGITAEAFF. CDR3 bases: TGTGCCAGCAGCCAAGGGATCACCGCTGAAGCTTTCTTT. The V call is TRBV3-1, the J call TRBJ1-1; D uncertain. The germline V and J ends were trimmed by 1 base and 6 bases, with 9 bases remaining between them. Looked up from germline, CDR1 is LGHDT and CDR2 is YNNKEL (reference sequence). The CDR3 contains 13 residues.

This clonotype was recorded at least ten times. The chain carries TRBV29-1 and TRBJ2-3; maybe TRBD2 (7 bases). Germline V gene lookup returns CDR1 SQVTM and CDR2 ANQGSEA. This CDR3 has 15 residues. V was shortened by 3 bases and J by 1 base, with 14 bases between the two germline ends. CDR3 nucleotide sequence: TGCAGCGTTGACAGGGGCGGGAGCGGCACAGATACGCAGTATTTT. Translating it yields CSVDRGGSGTDTQYF.

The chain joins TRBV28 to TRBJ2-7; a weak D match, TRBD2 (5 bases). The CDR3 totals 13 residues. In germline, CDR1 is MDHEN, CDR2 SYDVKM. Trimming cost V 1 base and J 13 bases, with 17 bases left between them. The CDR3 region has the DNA TGTGCCAGCAGTTTATCCTCCGGGAAGACCCACTACTTC. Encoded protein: CASSLSSGKTHYF.

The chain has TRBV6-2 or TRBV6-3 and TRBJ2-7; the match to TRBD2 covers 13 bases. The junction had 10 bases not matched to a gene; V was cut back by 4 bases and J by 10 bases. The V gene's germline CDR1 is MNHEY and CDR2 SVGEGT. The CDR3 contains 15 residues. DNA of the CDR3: TGTGCCAGCAGTTTTACTAGCGGGAGGGCCCCAAGCCAGTACTTC. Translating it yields CASSFTSGRAPSQYF.

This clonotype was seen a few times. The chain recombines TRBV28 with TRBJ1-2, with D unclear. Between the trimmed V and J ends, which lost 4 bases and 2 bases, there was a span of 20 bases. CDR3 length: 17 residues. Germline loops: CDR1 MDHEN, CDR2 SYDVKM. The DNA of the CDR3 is TGTGCCAGCAGTTCGACGGCAGCGGGGATATCCAACTATGGCTACACCTTC. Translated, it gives CASSSTAAGISNYGYTF.

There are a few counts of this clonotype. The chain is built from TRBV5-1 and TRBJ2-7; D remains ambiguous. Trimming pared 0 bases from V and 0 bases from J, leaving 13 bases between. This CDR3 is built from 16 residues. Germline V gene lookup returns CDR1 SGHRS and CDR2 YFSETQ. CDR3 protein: CASSLGRSLSSYEQYF. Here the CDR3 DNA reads TGCGCCAGCAGCTTGGGCCGCAGCCTAAGCTCCTACGAGCAGTACTTC.

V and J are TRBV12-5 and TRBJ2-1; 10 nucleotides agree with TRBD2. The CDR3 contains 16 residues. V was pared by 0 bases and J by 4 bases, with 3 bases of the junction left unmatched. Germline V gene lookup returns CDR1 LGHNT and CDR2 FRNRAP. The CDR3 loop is CASGLVLAGTYNEQFF. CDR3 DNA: TGTGCTAGTGGTTTGGTACTAGCGGGAACATACAATGAGCAGTTCTTC.

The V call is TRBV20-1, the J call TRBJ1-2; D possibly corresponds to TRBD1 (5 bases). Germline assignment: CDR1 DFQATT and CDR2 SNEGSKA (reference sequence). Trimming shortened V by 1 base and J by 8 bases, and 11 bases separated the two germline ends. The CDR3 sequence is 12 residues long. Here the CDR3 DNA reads TGCAGTGCTAGAGCTGGGGGGAAGGGCTACACCTTC. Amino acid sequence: CSARAGGKGYTF.

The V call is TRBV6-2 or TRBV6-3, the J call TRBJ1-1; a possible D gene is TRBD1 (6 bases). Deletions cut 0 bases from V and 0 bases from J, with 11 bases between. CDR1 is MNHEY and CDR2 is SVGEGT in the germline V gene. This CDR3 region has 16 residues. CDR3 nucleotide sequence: TGTGCCAGCAGTTACTCGGGGGGGCGGCTGAACACTGAAGCTTTCTTT. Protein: CASSYSGGRLNTEAFF.

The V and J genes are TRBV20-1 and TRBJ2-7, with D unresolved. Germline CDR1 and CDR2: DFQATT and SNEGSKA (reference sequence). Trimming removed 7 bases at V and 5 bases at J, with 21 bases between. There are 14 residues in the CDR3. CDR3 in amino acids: CSVPKLLGLDEQYF. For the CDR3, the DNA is TGCAGTGTCCCAAAGCTGCTTGGGCTTGACGAGCAGTACTTC.

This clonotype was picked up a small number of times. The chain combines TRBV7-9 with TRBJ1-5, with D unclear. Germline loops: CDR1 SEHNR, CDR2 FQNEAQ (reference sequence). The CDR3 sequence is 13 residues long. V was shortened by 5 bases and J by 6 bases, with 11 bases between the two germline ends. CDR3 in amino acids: CASSQGLVQPQHF. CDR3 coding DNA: TGTGCCAGCAGCCAAGGCTTGGTTCAGCCCCAGCATTTT. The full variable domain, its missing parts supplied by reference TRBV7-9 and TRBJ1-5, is DTGVSQNPRHKITKRGQNVTFRCDPISEHNRLYWYRQTLGQGPEFLTYFQNEAQLEKSRLLSDRFSAERPKGSFSTLEIQRTEQGDSAMYLCASSQGLVQPQHFGDGTRLSIL.

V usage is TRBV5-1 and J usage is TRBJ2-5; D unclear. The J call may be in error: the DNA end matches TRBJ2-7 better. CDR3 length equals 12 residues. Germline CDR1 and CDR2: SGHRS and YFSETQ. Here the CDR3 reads CASRKSSYEQYF. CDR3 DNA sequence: TGCGCCAGCAGAAAGTCCTCTTACGAGCAGTACTTC.

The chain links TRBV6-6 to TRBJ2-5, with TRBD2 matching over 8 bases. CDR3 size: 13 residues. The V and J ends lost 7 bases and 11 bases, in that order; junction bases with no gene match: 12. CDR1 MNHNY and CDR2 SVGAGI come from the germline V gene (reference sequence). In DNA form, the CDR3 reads TGTGCCAGCACTTTCCAGACTAGCGATGAGCAGTACTTC. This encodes CASTFQTSDEQYF.

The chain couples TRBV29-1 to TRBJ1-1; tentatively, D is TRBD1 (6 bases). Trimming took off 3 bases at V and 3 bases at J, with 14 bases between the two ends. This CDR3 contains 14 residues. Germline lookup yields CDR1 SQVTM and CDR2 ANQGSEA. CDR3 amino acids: CSVESGGRYTEAFF. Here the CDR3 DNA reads TGCAGCGTTGAGTCCGGGGGGCGGTACACTGAAGCTTTCTTT.

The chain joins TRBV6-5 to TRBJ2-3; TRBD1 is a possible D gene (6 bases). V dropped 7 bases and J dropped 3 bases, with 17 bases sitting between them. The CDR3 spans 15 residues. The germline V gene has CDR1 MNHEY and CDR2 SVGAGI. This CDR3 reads CASTPEGVGTDTQYF. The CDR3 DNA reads TGTGCCAGCACCCCCGAGGGGGTAGGGACAGATACGCAGTATTTT.

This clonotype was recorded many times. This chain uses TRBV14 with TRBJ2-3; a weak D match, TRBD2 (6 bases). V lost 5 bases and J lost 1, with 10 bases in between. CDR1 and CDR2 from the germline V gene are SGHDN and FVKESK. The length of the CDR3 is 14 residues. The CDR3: CASSMPGGTDTQYF. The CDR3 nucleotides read TGTGCCAGCAGCATGCCGGGAGGCACAGATACGCAGTATTTT.

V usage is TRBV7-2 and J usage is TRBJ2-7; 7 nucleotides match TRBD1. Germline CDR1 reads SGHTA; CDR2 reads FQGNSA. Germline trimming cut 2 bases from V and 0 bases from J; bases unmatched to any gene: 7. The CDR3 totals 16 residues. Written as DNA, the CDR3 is TGTGCCAGCAGCTTATGGACAGGCGCTTTCTCCTACGAGCAGTACTTC. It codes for CASSLWTGAFSYEQYF.

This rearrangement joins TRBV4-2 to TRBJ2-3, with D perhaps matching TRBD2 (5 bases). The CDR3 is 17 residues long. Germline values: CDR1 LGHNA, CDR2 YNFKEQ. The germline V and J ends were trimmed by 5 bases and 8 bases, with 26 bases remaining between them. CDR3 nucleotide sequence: TGTGCCAGCAGCTTGGATTACTCAGATGGTGGGAGCGGTACGCAGTATTTT. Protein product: CASSLDYSDGGSGTQYF.

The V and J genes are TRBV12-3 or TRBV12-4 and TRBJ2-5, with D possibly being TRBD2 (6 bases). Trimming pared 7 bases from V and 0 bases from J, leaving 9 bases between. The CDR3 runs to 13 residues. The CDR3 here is CASTWGDQETQYF. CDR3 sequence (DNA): TGTGCCAGCACGTGGGGGGACCAAGAGACCCAGTACTTC.

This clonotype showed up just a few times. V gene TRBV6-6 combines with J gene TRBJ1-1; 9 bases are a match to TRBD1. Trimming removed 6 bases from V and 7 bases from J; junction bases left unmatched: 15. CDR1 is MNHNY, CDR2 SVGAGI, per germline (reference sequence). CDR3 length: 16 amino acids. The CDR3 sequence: CASRNRDRVIGNEAFF. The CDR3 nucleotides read TGTGCCAGCAGGAACCGGGACAGGGTAATTGGGAATGAAGCTTTCTTT.

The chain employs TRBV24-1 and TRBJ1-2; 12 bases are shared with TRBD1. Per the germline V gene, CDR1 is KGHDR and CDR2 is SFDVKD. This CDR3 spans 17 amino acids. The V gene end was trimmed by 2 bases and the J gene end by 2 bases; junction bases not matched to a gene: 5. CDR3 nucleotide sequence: TGTGCCACCAGTGATTACCCGGGACAGGGGGCGAACTATGGCTACACCTTC. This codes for CATSDYPGQGANYGYTF.